This TCR beta chain is drawn from a study of technical replicates of blood from several donors. Produced via immunoSEQ multiplex PCR; TCRdb's table is partial and in-frame only. The sample consists of tens of thousands of clones, about nine tenths of them appearing once. The ends were cut back, 5 bases at V and 2 bases at J, with 10 bases in the middle. CDR3 length equals 13 residues. Germline CDR1 SGHAT, CDR2 FQNNGV. The material sequenced was T cells isolated from PBMCs. The V gene is TRBV11-2, the J gene TRBJ2-7; tentative D call: TRBD1 (6 bases). The clonotype originates from a human donor in good health. This CDR3 is CASSVQGTYEQYF. The DNA of the CDR3 is TGTGCCAGCAGCGTACAGGGCACCTACGAGCAGTACTTC.